This T cell receptor (beta chain) comes out of a study of blood T cell repertoires in COVID-19. V shed 4 bases, J shed 3 bases, and the junction held 5 bases outside the gene matches. The CDR3 sequence is 16 residues long. Germline values: CDR1 SGHVS, CDR2 FQNEAQ. Profiled with immunoSEQ multiplex PCR; TCRdb holds only in-frame clones, not every one. The sample records almost 250,000 clones, around 90% being singletons. Sequenced sample: PBMCs or T cells enriched from blood (not recorded which). The TCR sequence derives from a woman between 50 and 59 years old who had recovered from COVID-19. The chain has TRBV7-8 and TRBJ2-1; TRBD1 matches at 11 bases. The CDR3 DNA sequence: TGTGCCAGCAGCTATCGGACAGGGGGCTACTACAATGAGCAGTTCTTC. Its translation is CASSYRTGGYYNEQFF.